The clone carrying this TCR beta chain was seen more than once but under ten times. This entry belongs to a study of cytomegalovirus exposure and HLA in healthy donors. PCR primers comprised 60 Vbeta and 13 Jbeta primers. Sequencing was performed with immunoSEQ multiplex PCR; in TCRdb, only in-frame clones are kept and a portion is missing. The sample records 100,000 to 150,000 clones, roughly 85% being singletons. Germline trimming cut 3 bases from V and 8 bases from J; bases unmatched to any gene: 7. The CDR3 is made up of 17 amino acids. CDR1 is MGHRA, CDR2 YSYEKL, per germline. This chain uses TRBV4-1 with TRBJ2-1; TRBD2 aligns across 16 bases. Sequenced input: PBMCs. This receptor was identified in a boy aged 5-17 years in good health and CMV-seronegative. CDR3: CASSQAGLAGGSDEQFF. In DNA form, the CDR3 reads TGCGCCAGCAGCCAGGCGGGACTAGCGGGAGGGAGCGATGAGCAGTTCTTC.